This T cell receptor (beta chain) was obtained from a study of blood T cell repertoires in COVID-19. Overall study: Samples taken during acute and convalescent COVID-19 were collected in the United States, Italy and Spain. Sources were T cells, B-cell-depleted T cells, or PBMCs; the material itself was cDNA or gDNA.

After removal of 2 bases from V and 2 bases from J, the junction contained 3 bases not matched to a gene. CDR3 length: 17 amino acids. Germline V gene data show CDR1 as WSHSY and CDR2 as SAAADI. Original processing notes: The authors estimated nucleated cell counts from reference gene primer amplification. Produced via immunoSEQ multiplex PCR; TCRdb's table is partial and in-frame only. V and J calls plus clone size are reproduced from that table; the DNA served to infer D and trimming. This sample has fewer than 350,000 clones, with over 75% found just once. This clone showed up just once. While infection was still active, Seattle patients were enrolled and then followed longitudinally.

Material: peripheral blood. The rearrangement links TRBV10-2 to TRBJ2-5; TRBD2 aligns across 15 bases. This receptor was identified in a woman aged 25 to 45 with COVID-19, enrolled during active disease. CDR3 in amino acids: CASSEPGLAGGQETQYF. CDR3 in DNA: TGCGCCAGCAGTGAGCCAGGACTAGCGGGAGGGCAAGAGACCCAGTACTTC.